Each of the 15 T cell receptor beta chains below was sequenced from the same sample in a study of blood T cell repertoires in COVID-19. Clones were sequenced by immunoSEQ multiplex PCR, and TCRdb holds only the in-frame ones, with some missing. Here the sample spans about 180,000 clones, roughly 89% being singletons. The sequenced sample consisted of PBMCs or T cells enriched from blood (not recorded which). Receptor source: a woman aged 40 to 50 with acute COVID-19.

The CDR3 region is CASSYTSGSYEQYF. The CDR3 bases are TGTGCCAGCAGTTACACTAGCGGGAGTTACGAGCAGTACTTC. V gene TRBV6-2 or TRBV6-3 combines with J gene TRBJ2-7, with 11 nucleotides matching TRBD2. The CDR3 spans 14 residues. V gave up 2 bases and J gave up 4 bases; unmatched junction bases: 1. Germline V CDR1 and CDR2: MNHEY, SVGEGT.

The chain carries TRBV6-5 and TRBJ1-1; the D gene is possibly TRBD1 (6 bases). The length of the CDR3 is 15 residues. V lost 5 bases, J lost 0 bases, and 13 bases lay in between. Germline V gives CDR1 MNHEY, CDR2 SVGAGI. The CDR3 nucleotides are TGTGCCAGCAGTCTCCAGCAGGGGATGAACACTGAAGCTTTCTTT. It translates to CASSLQQGMNTEAFF.

V is TRBV27 and J is TRBJ1-6; TRBD1 matches 7 bases. The CDR3 covers 15 residues. The V gene end was trimmed by 5 bases and the J gene end by 8 bases; junction bases not matched to a gene: 9. Per the germline V gene, CDR1 is MNHEY and CDR2 is SMNVEV (reference sequence). This CDR3 is CASSPSTGYHSPLHF. The CDR3 region has the DNA TGTGCCAGCAGTCCCTCGACAGGGTACCATTCACCCCTCCACTTT.

The chain combines TRBV30 with TRBJ2-5, with D maybe TRBD2 (5 bases). The CDR3 runs 13 residues. Germline V gene lookup returns CDR1 GTSNPN and CDR2 SVGIG (reference sequence). V was cut by 5 bases and J by 1 base, with 11 bases left in between. The CDR3 protein is CAWAPGSQETQYF. DNA of the CDR3: TGTGCCTGGGCCCCGGGATCCCAAGAGACCCAGTACTTC.

J is TRBJ2-1 and V is TRBV28; D may be TRBD1 (5 bases). This CDR3 is built from 12 residues. Germline CDR1 is MDHEN and CDR2 is SYDVKM. Trimming stripped 6 bases from V and 15 bases from J, with 18 bases between. The CDR3 bases are TGTGCCAGCAGCCCCGACAGAGCGAGGTGGTTCTTC. Residues: CASSPDRARWFF.

V usage is TRBV5-1 and J usage is TRBJ2-5; D gene unclear. From germline, CDR1 is SGHRS and CDR2 YFSETQ. V was pared by 2 bases and J by 0 bases, with 11 bases between. This CDR3 contains 15 residues. The CDR3: CASSLSNTNQETQYF. CDR3 in DNA: TGCGCCAGCAGCTTAAGTAACACTAACCAAGAGACCCAGTACTTC.

The chain carries TRBV27 and TRBJ1-4, with D possibly TRBD1 on 5 matching bases. CDR1 MNHEY and CDR2 SMNVEV come from the germline V gene (reference sequence). The CDR3 consists of 12 residues. Between the trimmed V and J ends, which lost 5 bases and 7 bases, there was a span of 8 bases. In DNA form, the CDR3 reads TGTGCCAGCAGTCTCGGGGGTGAAAAACTGTTTTTT. It specifies CASSLGGEKLFF.

The rearrangement links TRBV4-3 to TRBJ2-7, with 7 nucleotides matching TRBD1. Germline V gene sequence: CDR1 LGHNA, CDR2 YSLEER. The ends lost 3 bases at V and 4 bases at J; junction bases unmatched: 3. CDR3 length equals 13 residues. CDR3 amino acids: CASSHGTAYEQYF. CDR3 bases: TGCGCCAGCAGCCACGGGACAGCGTACGAGCAGTACTTC.

J is TRBJ2-7 and V is TRBV11-2; 8 bases fit TRBD2. The germline gives CDR1 SGHAT, CDR2 FQNNGV. The CDR3 contains 15 residues. The junction had 8 bases not matched to a gene; V was cut back by 3 bases and J by 4 bases. CDR3 DNA: TGTGCCAGCAGCTTCGCCAGCGGGAGCCAGTACGAGCAGTACTTC. Translated: CASSFASGSQYEQYF.

The V and J genes are TRBV11-2 and TRBJ2-7; the match to TRBD1 covers 8 bases. Trimming at V came to 5 bases and at J to 7 bases, leaving 10 bases not matched to a gene. This CDR3 spans 14 amino acids. In germline, CDR1 is SGHAT, CDR2 FQNNGV. The CDR3 DNA is TGTGCCAGCAGCCCTGGACAGGGAATGGGGGAGCAGTACTTC. Its protein product is CASSPGQGMGEQYF.

This chain uses TRBV5-4 with TRBJ2-3, with 9 bases fitting TRBD2. Germline V gives CDR1 SGHNT, CDR2 YYREEE (reference sequence). The CDR3 contains 16 residues. With 0 bases clipped from V and 0 bases from J, the junction kept 2 bases outside the gene matches. CDR3 nucleotide sequence: TGTGCCAGCAGCTTGGGGCGGGGGGGTAGCACAGATACGCAGTATTTT. This codes for CASSLGRGGSTDTQYF.

Concerning this clone itself: The sample contains more than one DNA sequence encoding this CDR3. The chain couples TRBV7-8 to TRBJ1-5; 9 nucleotides agree with TRBD1. The ends lost 5 bases at V and 6 bases at J; junction bases unmatched: 8. Germline V gene data show CDR1 as SGHVS and CDR2 as FQNEAQ. This CDR3 comprises 15 residues. CDR3 coding DNA: TGTGCCAGCAGCCGACAACAGGGGGCAGCTCAGCCCCAGCATTTT. It specifies CASSRQQGAAQPQHF.

The V and J genes are TRBV11-2 and TRBJ2-2; 7 bases agree with TRBD2. The CDR3 has 15 residues. The J segment lost 5 bases and the V segment lost 1 base, leaving 4 bases of the junction unmatched. Germline-derived CDR1 and CDR2 are SGHAT and FQNNGV. In nucleotides, the CDR3 is TGTGCCAGCAGCTTAGTTCCCGGGGGGACCGGGGAGCTGTTTTTT. As protein: CASSLVPGGTGELFF.

The CDR3 loop is CASSLGRQGAGANVLTF. For the CDR3, the DNA is TGCGCCAGCAGCTTGGGAAGACAGGGCGCTGGGGCCAACGTCCTGACTTTC. The chain couples TRBV5-1 to TRBJ2-6; 7 bases are a match to TRBD1. Germline lookup yields CDR1 SGHRS and CDR2 YFSETQ. Trimming took 0 bases from V and 2 from J; bases not matched to a gene: 5. The CDR3 length is 17 residues.

This chain links TRBV5-6 with TRBJ2-4; 7 bases are a match to TRBD1. There are 15 residues in the CDR3. The V segment lost 4 bases and the J segment 5 bases; nucleotides outside the gene matches: 9. Germline assignment: CDR1 SGHDT and CDR2 YYEEEE. CDR3 DNA: TGTGCCAGCAGCCTATGGACAGGAACAGAAAACATTCAGTACTTC. Amino acid sequence: CASSLWTGTENIQYF. The full variable domain, in which reference TRBV5-6 and TRBJ2-4 provide the parts outside the CDR3, is DAGVTQSPTHLIKTRGQQVTLRCSPKSGHDTVSWYQQALGQGPQFIFQYYEEEERQRGNFPDRFSGHQFPNYSSELNVNALLLGDSALYLCASSLWTGTENIQYFGAGTRLSVL.